These T cell receptor beta chains were read from a single sample in a study of CD8+ T cells in alopecia areata. Libraries were prepared by immunoSEQ multiplex PCR; TCRdb keeps only in-frame clonotypes and omits some of them. The sample records roughly 200,000 clones, about three fifths being singletons. Sequenced here: CD4+ T cells sorted from blood, sampled at week 4, from a patient treated with tofacitinib. The receptors here all came from a human donor with alopecia areata. Both conserved end residues are part of each CDR3. The D gene is left open where the match is weak. Clone sizes are given selectively: once, few, many, or a class where the clone is expanded.

size | J | D | V | CDR3 | DNA
NA | TRBJ2-2 | TRBD1 | TRBV7-9 | CASSAPGGAGTGELFF | TGTGCCAGCAGCGCACCAGGGGGCGCGGGCACCGGGGAGCTGTTTTTT
NA | TRBJ2-3 | NA | TRBV7-7 | CASSFRNGDTQYF | TGTGCTAGCAGCTTTAGGAATGGAGATACGCAGTATTTT
NA | TRBJ2-7 | NA | TRBV29-1 | CSVAEGPPDDEQYF | TGCAGCGTGGCCGAGGGCCCACCGGATGACGAGCAGTACTTC
once | TRBJ2-7 | NA | TRBV4-1 | CASSLSILTSYEQYF | TGCGCCAGCAGCCTAAGCATACTGACATCCTACGAGCAGTACTTC
few | TRBJ2-5 | TRBD1 | TRBV5-1 | CASSYGTDQETQYF | TGCGCCAGCAGCTACGGGACAGACCAAGAGACCCAGTACTTC
few | TRBJ1-2 | TRBD1 | TRBV28 | CASSAPSYRQGPYGYTF | TGTGCCAGCAGTGCGCCTTCCTACAGACAGGGGCCCTATGGCTACACCTTC
NA | TRBJ2-7 | TRBD1 | TRBV29-1 | CSVGGQGVSYEQYF | TGCAGCGTAGGGGGACAGGGGGTCTCCTACGAGCAGTACTTC
NA | TRBJ2-1 | NA | TRBV5-4 | CASSFDGGYNEQFF | TGTGCCAGCAGCTTTGACGGGGGTTACAATGAGCAGTTCTTC
NA | TRBJ2-7 | NA | TRBV29-1 | CSVGRRLSYEQYF | TGCAGCGTTGGTCGGCGGCTCTCCTACGAGCAGTACTTC
NA | TRBJ2-7 | NA | TRBV5-5 | CASSLLQEEYEQYF | TGTGCCAGCAGCTTGTTACAGGAGGAATACGAGCAGTACTTC
few | TRBJ2-5 | TRBD1 | TRBV5-1 | CASSSDRAGTGETQYF | TGCGCCAGCAGCTCGGACAGGGCTGGTACGGGAGAGACCCAGTACTTC